Below are 17 T cell receptor beta chains sequenced from a single sample in a study of neurological immune-mediated disorders. Via MiXCR, TCRdb re-called the 5' RACE reads, giving one row per CDR3 protein. The repertoire holds 30,000 to 40,000 distinct CDR3 sequences, with approximately 4.2% as singletons. Sample: PBMCs. The receptors here all came from a young man with multiple sclerosis.

The sample holds many counts of this clonotype. The chain combines TRBV20-1 with TRBJ1-5; the D is unclear. CDR1 and CDR2 from the germline V gene are DFQATT and SNEGSKA (reference sequence). V lost 1 base and J lost 4, with 14 bases in between. CDR3 length: 15 amino acids. CDR3 nucleotide sequence: TGCAGTGCTAGAGCCACCCGGCAAGGGAATCAGCCCCAGCATTTT. Its translation: CSARATRQGNQPQHF.

This clonotype came up many times. This chain links TRBV5-1 with TRBJ1-1; D remains ambiguous. V was trimmed by 6 bases and J by 5 bases, leaving 14 bases between them. CDR3 length equals 13 residues. The germline V gene encodes CDR1 SGHRS and CDR2 YFSETQ. This chain's CDR3 is CASNTHVGTEAFF. CDR3 nucleotides: TGCGCCAGCAACACTCATGTCGGGACTGAAGCTTTCTTT.

This clonotype has a count of ten or more. The V call is TRBV9, the J call TRBJ2-7, with TRBD1 identical over 11 bases. Trimming cost V 0 bases and J 3 bases; bases outside gene matches: 5. The CDR3 has 16 amino acids. Germline CDR1 SGDLS, CDR2 YYNGEE. CDR3 residues: CASSVARTGGVYEQYF. The CDR3 bases are TGTGCCAGCAGCGTAGCTCGGACAGGGGGCGTCTACGAGCAGTACTTC.

This clonotype was observed at least ten times. V usage is TRBV7-2 and J usage is TRBJ2-5, with D tentatively TRBD2 (5 bases). V was cut by 4 bases and J by 7 bases, with 10 bases left in between. In germline, CDR1 is SGHTA, CDR2 FQGNSA. The CDR3 is made up of 12 amino acids. The CDR3 sequence: CASSSDSWTQYF. CDR3 bases: TGTGCCAGCAGCTCGGACTCGTGGACCCAGTACTTC. The variable domain in full, with the rest retrieved from reference TRBV7-2 and TRBJ2-5, is GAGVSQSPSNKVTEKGKDVELRCDPISGHTALYWYRQSLGQGLEFLIYFQGNSAPDKSGLPSDRFSAERTGGSVSTLTIQRTQQEDSAVYLCASSSDSWTQYFGPGTRLLVL.

The rearrangement joins TRBV7-9 to TRBJ2-3; D is unresolved. Germline CDR1 SEHNR, CDR2 FQNEAQ (reference sequence). The CDR3 has 14 residues. Trimming shortened V by 4 bases and J by 2 bases, and 10 bases separated the two germline ends. The CDR3 nucleotides are TGTGCCAGCAGCTCGGACCTTTCCACAGATACGCAGTATTTT. Protein: CASSSDLSTDTQYF.

This clonotype appeared many times. The genes are TRBV5-1 and TRBJ2-5; D is ambiguous. CDR1 is SGHRS, CDR2 YFSETQ, per germline. CDR3 length: 11 amino acids. V was trimmed by 6 bases and J by 2 bases, leaving 5 bases between them. Here the CDR3 DNA reads TGCGCCAGCAAATTACAAGAGACCCAGTACTTC. Amino acids: CASKLQETQYF. The whole variable domain, filled in from reference TRBV5-1 and TRBJ2-5, reads KAGVTQTPRYLIKTRGQQVTLSCSPISGHRSVSWYQQTPGQGLQFLFEYFSETQRNKGNFPGRFSGRQFSNSRSEMNVSTLELGDSALYLCASKLQETQYFGPGTRLLVL.

This chain connects TRBV5-1 to TRBJ1-2; D gene unclear. The germline V gene has CDR1 SGHRS and CDR2 YFSETQ. V lost 3 bases and J lost 4, with 16 bases in between. The CDR3 covers 15 residues. This chain's CDR3 is CASSSTSTTLYGYTF. The CDR3 nucleotides read TGCGCCAGCAGCTCGACTTCGACAACCCTCTATGGCTACACCTTC.

This clonotype was counted only a few times. The chain employs TRBV7-9 and TRBJ2-2; TRBD2 agrees at 8 bases. This CDR3 contains 17 residues. V trimming: 5 bases; J trimming: 8 bases; junction bases outside the gene matches: 16. CDR1 SEHNR and CDR2 FQNEAQ come from the germline V gene (reference sequence). CDR3 bases: TGTGCCAGCAGCCCCCGTCCCGGGACTAGGACGGGTGGGGAGCTGTTTTTT. This translates into CASSPRPGTRTGGELFF.

This clonotype was recorded at least ten times. This chain links TRBV20-1 with TRBJ1-1; a weak D match, TRBD1 (5 bases). In germline, CDR1 is DFQATT, CDR2 SNEGSKA (reference sequence). The V and J ends lost 6 bases and 3 bases respectively, with 17 bases between them. The CDR3 spans 14 residues. CDR3 sequence: CSALPDTGDTEAFF. The CDR3 DNA reads TGCAGTGCCCTCCCGGACACCGGTGACACTGAAGCTTTCTTT.

At least ten counts were recorded for this clonotype. The V gene is TRBV5-1, the J gene TRBJ2-7, with D unclear. V shed 5 bases and J shed 0 bases, with 6 bases lying between them. Per germline, CDR1 SGHRS and CDR2 YFSETQ. The CDR3 contains 12 residues. CDR3 amino acids: CASRQNSYEQYF. In DNA form, the CDR3 reads TGCGCCAGCAGACAGAACTCCTACGAGCAGTACTTC.

This clonotype was observed at least ten times. The chain links TRBV3-1 to TRBJ2-3; D might be TRBD1 or TRBD2, each matching 5 bases. V lost 3 bases and J lost 5, with 15 bases in between. Germline assignment: CDR1 LGHDT and CDR2 YNNKEL (reference sequence). This CDR3 has 15 residues. The CDR3 nucleotides read TGTGCCAGCAGCCACCCGGCCGGGGCAATAGATACGCAGTATTTT. Amino acids: CASSHPAGAIDTQYF.

A few counts support this clonotype. J is TRBJ2-1 and V is TRBV4-3, with D unclear. V shed 1 base and J shed 2 bases, with 6 bases lying between them. Germline CDR1 LGHNA, CDR2 YSLEER. The CDR3 contains 14 residues. CDR3 in DNA: TGCGCCAGCAGCCAAGGACCCACCTACAATGAGCAGTTCTTC. It encodes CASSQGPTYNEQFF.

This clonotype was counted ten times or more. This sequence joins TRBV20-1 and TRBJ1-5, with 9 bases aligning to TRBD1. The germline gives CDR1 DFQATT, CDR2 SNEGSKA (reference sequence). This CDR3 is built from 14 residues. The J segment lost 4 bases and the V segment lost 4 bases, leaving 5 bases of the junction unmatched. The CDR3 sequence is CSAIPGQGNQPQHF. CDR3 bases: TGCAGTGCTATCCCGGGACAGGGTAATCAGCCCCAGCATTTT.

This clonotype was found once. J is TRBJ2-2 and V is TRBV4-3; D uncertain. V was trimmed by 2 bases and J by 6 bases, leaving 19 bases between them. There are 17 residues in the CDR3. Looked up from germline, CDR1 is LGHNA and CDR2 is YSLEER. CDR3 protein: CASSQTTEAVGSGELFF. CDR3 nucleotide sequence: TGCGCCAGCAGCCAAACCACCGAGGCGGTAGGCTCCGGGGAGCTGTTTTTT.

This clonotype was recorded at least ten times. This chain connects TRBV27 to TRBJ2-3, with 12 bases that match TRBD2. Germline V gene data show CDR1 as MNHEY and CDR2 as SMNVEV (reference sequence). With 5 bases clipped from V and 8 bases from J, the junction kept 11 bases outside the gene matches. This CDR3 spans 16 amino acids. The CDR3 is CASSRSSGGAIATQYF. CDR3 coding DNA: TGTGCCAGCAGTCGCTCTAGCGGGGGGGCTATCGCTACGCAGTATTTT.

This clonotype was counted at least ten times. The J gene is TRBJ2-7, the V gene TRBV6-5, with 9 bases aligning to TRBD1. The CDR3 totals 14 residues. Trimming removed 6 bases from V and 5 bases from J; junction bases left unmatched: 8. CDR1 MNHEY and CDR2 SVGAGI come from the germline V gene. In DNA, the CDR3 is TGTGCCAGCAGGAGACCGGGACAGGGCGACGAGCAGTACTTC. It specifies CASRRPGQGDEQYF.

This clonotype was picked up many times. This chain uses TRBV20-1 with TRBJ2-1; 7 nucleotides match TRBD2. This CDR3 has 15 amino acids. The germline gives CDR1 DFQATT, CDR2 SNEGSKA (reference sequence). V lost 0 bases, J lost 4 bases, and 6 bases stayed unmatched. The CDR3, as DNA: TGCAGTGCTAGAGATCGCTTAGCGGGTTACAATGAGCAGTTCTTC. As protein: CSARDRLAGYNEQFF.